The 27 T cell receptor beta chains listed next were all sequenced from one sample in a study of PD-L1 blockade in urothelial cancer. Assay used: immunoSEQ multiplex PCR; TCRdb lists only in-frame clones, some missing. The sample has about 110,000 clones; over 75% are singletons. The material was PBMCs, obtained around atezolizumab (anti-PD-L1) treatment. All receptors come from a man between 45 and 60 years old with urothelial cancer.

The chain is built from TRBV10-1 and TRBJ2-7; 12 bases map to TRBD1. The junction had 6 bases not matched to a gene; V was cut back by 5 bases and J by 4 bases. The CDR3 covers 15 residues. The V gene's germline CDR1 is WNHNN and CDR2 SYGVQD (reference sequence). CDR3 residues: CASSPGTGGKYEQYF. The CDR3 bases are TGCGCCAGCAGTCCCGGGACAGGGGGCAAGTACGAGCAGTACTTC.

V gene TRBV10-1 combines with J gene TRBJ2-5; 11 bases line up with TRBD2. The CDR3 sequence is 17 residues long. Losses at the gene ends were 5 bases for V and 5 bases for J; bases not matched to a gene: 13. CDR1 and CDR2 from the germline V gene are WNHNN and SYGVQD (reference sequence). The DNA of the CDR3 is TGCGCCAGCAGTTCCGGGACTAGCGGTGCCCTTGCGGAGACCCAGTACTTC. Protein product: CASSSGTSGALAETQYF.

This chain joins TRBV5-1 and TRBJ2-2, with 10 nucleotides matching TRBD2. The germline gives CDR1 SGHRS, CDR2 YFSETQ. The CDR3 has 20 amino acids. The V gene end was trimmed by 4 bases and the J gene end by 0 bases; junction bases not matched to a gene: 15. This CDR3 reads CASSQRAAGGTYANTGELFF. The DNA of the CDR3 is TGCGCCAGCAGCCAGCGTGCAGCGGGAGGGACTTACGCGAACACCGGGGAGCTGTTTTTT.

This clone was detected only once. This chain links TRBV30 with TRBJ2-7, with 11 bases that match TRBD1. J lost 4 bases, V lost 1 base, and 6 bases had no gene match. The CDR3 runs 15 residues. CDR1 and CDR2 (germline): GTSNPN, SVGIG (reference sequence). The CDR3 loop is CAWSAGTGGLYEQYF. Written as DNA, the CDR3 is TGTGCCTGGAGTGCCGGGACAGGGGGTTTGTACGAGCAGTACTTC.

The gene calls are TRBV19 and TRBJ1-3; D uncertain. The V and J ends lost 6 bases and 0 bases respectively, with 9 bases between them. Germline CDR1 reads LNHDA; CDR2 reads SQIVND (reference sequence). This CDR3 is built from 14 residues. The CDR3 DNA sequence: TGTGCCAGTAGATCCGGGAGCTCTGGAAACACCATATATTTT. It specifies CASRSGSSGNTIYF.

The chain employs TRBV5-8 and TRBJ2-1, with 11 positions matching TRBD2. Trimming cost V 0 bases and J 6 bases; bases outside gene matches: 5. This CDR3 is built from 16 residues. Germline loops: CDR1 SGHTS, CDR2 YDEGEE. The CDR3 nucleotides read TGTGCCAGCAGCTTGGGCGTGACTAGCGGGGCCAATGAGCAGTTCTTC. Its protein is CASSLGVTSGANEQFF.

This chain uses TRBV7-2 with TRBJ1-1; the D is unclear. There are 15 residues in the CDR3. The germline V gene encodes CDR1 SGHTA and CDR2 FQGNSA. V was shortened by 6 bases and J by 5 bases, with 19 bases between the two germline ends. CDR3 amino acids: CASSYRSWGGTEAFF. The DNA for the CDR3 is TGTGCCAGCAGTTATAGGAGCTGGGGAGGTACTGAAGCTTTCTTT.

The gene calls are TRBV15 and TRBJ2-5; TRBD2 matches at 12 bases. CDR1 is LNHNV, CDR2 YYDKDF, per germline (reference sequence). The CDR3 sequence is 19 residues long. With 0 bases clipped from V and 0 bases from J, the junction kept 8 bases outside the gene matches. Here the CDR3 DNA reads TGTGCCACCAGCAGAGATCGCGGACTAGCGGGGAGGTACCAAGAGACCCAGTACTTC. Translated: CATSRDRGLAGRYQETQYF.

CDR3 protein: CASSAAPRSTEAFF. The DNA of the CDR3 is TGTGCCAGCAGCGCGGCCCCGAGGTCCACTGAAGCTTTCTTT. The chain carries TRBV11-2 and TRBJ1-1; no definite D call. CDR3 length: 14 amino acids. Germline CDR1 is SGHAT and CDR2 is FQNNGV. The ends were cut back, 5 bases at V and 4 bases at J, with 14 bases in the middle.

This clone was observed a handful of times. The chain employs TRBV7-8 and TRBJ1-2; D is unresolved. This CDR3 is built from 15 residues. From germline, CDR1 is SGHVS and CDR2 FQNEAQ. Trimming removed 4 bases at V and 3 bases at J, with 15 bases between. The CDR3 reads CASSSSRAYYYGYTF. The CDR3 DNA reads TGTGCCAGCAGCTCTAGTCGAGCCTATTACTATGGCTACACCTTC. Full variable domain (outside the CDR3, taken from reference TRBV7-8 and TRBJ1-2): GAGVSQSPRYKVAKRGQDVALRCDPISGHVSLFWYQQALGQGPEFLTYFQNEAQLDKSGLPSDRFFAERPEGSVSTLKIQRTQQEDSAVYLCASSSSRAYYYGYTFGSGTRLTVV.

This CDR3 is CASSFRVSWVSNEKLFF. Here the CDR3 DNA reads TGTGCCAGCAGCTTCAGGGTTTCGTGGGTATCTAATGAAAAACTGTTTTTT. The chain couples TRBV5-6 to TRBJ1-4, with D possibly being TRBD1 (5 bases). The CDR3 contains 17 residues. V was trimmed by 2 bases and J by 3 bases, leaving 17 bases between them. Germline assignment: CDR1 SGHDT and CDR2 YYEEEE.

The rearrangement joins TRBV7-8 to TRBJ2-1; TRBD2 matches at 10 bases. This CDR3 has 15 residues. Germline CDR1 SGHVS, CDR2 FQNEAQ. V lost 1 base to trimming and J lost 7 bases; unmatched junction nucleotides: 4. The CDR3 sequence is CASSLGTSGSNEQFF. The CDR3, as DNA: TGTGCCAGCAGCTTAGGGACTAGCGGATCTAATGAGCAGTTCTTC.

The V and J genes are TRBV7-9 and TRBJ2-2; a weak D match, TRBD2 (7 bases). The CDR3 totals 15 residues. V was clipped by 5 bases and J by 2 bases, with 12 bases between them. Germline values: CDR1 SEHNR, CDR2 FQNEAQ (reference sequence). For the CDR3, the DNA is TGTGCCAGCAGCCGGGCGGGGGCCAACACCGGGGAGCTGTTTTTT. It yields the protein CASSRAGANTGELFF.

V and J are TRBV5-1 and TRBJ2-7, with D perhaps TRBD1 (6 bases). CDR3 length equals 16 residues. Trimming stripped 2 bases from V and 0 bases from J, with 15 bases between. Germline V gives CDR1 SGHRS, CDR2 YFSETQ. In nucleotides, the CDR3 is TGCGCCAGCAGCTTCTCTACGGACAGAAGCTCCTACGAGCAGTACTTC. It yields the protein CASSFSTDRSSYEQYF.

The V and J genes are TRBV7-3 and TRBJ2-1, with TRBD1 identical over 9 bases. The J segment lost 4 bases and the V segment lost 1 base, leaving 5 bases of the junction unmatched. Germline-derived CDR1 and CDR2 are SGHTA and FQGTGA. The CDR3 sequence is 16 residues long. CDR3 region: CASSLSWDRVYNEQFF. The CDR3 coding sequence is TGTGCCAGCAGCTTAAGTTGGGACAGGGTTTACAATGAGCAGTTCTTC.

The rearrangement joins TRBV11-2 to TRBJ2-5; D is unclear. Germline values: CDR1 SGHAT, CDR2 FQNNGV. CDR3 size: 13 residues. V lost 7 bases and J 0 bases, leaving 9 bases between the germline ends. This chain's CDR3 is CASTIGYQETQYF. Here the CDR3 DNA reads TGTGCCAGCACCATCGGGTACCAAGAGACCCAGTACTTC.

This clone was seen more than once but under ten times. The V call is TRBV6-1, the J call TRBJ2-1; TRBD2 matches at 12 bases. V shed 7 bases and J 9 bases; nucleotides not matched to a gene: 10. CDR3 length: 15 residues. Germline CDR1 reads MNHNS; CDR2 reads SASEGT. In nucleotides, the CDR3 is TGTGCCAGCAAGGAACTAGCGGGGGGCCTCAGTGAGCAGTTCTTC. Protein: CASKELAGGLSEQFF.

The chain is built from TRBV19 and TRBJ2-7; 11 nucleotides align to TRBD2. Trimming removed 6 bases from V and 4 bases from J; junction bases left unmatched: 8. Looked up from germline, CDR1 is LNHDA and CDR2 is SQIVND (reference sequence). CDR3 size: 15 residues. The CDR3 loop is CASRSLAGGMYEQYF. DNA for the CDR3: TGTGCCAGTAGATCGCTAGCGGGAGGAATGTACGAGCAGTACTTC.

CDR3 DNA sequence: TGTGCCAGCAGTGAAATAGGGCGGGGGCCGGGCACGCAGTATTTT. This codes for CASSEIGRGPGTQYF. The chain is built from TRBV6-1 and TRBJ2-3; a possible D gene is TRBD2 (7 bases). Germline lookup yields CDR1 MNHNS and CDR2 SASEGT. Trimming left V 2 bases short and J 9 bases short, with 18 bases between. The CDR3 is made up of 15 amino acids.

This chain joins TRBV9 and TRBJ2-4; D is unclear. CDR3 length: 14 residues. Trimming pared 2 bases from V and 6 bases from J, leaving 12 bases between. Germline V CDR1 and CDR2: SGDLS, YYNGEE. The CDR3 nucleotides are TGTGCCAGCAGCGTTGACGGATCGGGAAACATTCAGTACTTC. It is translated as CASSVDGSGNIQYF.

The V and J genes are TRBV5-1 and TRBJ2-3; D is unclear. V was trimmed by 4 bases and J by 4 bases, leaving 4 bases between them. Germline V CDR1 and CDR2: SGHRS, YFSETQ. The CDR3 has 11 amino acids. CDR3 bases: TGCGCCAGCAGCATCTCAGATACGCAGTATTTT. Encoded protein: CASSISDTQYF. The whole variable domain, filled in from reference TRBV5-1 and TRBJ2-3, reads KAGVTQTPRYLIKTRGQQVTLSCSPISGHRSVSWYQQTPGQGLQFLFEYFSETQRNKGNFPGRFSGRQFSNSRSEMNVSTLELGDSALYLCASSISDTQYFGPGTRLTVL.

CDR3 coding DNA: TGTGCCAGCAGCTTCACACTAGCGGGCGACACAGATACGCAGTATTTT. This translates into CASSFTLAGDTDTQYF. The chain couples TRBV28 to TRBJ2-3; TRBD2 aligns across 9 bases. The V gene's germline CDR1 is MDHEN and CDR2 SYDVKM. The CDR3 spans 16 residues. J was trimmed by 2 bases and V by 6 bases; bases with no gene match: 9. The full variable domain, its missing parts supplied by reference TRBV28 and TRBJ2-3, is DVKVTQSSRYLVKRTGEKVFLECVQDMDHENMFWYRQDPGLGLRLIYFSYDVKMKEKGDIPEGYSVSREKKERFSLILESASTNQTSMYLCASSFTLAGDTDTQYFGPGTRLTVL.

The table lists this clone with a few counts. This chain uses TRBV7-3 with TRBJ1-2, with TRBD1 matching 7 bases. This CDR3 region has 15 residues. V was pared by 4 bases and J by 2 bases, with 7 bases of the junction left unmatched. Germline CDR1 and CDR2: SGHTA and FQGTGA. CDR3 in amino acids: CASSSGTVTNYGYTF. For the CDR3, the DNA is TGTGCCAGCAGCTCCGGGACAGTTACAAACTATGGCTACACCTTC.

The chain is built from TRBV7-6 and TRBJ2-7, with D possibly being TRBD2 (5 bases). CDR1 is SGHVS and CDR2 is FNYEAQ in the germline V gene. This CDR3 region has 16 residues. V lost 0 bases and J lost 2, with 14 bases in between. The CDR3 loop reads CASSLAKEGLAYEQYF. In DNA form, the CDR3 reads TGTGCCAGCAGCTTAGCGAAAGAGGGTTTGGCCTACGAGCAGTACTTC.

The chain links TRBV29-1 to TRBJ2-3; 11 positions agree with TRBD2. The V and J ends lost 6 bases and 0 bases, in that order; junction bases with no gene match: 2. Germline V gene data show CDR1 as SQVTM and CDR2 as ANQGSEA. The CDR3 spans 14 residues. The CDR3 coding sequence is TGCAGCGTGGGGACTAGCGGTAGCACAGATACGCAGTATTTT. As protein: CSVGTSGSTDTQYF.

The CDR3 is CASRSWSSYEQYF. The CDR3 DNA is TGTGCCAGCCGCAGCTGGAGCTCCTACGAGCAGTACTTC. The genes are TRBV6-5 and TRBJ2-7; D call uncertain. Germline-derived CDR1 and CDR2 are MNHEY and SVGAGI. With 8 bases removed from V and 0 bases from J, the gap between germline ends came to 11 bases. This CDR3 has 13 amino acids.

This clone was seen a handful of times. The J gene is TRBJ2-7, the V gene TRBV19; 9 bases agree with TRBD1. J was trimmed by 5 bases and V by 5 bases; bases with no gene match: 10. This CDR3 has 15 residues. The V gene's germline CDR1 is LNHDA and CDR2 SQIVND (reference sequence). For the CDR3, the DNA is TGTGCCAGTAGTCCTGGACAGGGGCGGAACCACGAGCAGTACTTC. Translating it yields CASSPGQGRNHEQYF.